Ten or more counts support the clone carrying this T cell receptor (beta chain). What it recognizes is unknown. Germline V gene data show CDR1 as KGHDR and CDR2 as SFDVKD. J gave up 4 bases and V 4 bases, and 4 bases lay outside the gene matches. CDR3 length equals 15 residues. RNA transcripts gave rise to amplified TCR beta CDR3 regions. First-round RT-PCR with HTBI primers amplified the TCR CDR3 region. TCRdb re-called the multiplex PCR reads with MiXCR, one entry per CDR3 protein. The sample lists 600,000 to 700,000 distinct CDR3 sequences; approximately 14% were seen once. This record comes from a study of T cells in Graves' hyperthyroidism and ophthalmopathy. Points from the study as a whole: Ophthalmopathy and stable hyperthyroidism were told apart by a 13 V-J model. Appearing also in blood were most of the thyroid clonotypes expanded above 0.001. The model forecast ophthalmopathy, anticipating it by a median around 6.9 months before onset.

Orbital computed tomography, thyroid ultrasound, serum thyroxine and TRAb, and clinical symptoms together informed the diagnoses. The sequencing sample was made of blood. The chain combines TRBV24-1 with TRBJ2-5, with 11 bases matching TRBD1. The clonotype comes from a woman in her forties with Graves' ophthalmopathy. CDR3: CATSDPGQGAETQYF. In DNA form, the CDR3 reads TGTGCCACCAGTGACCCTGGACAGGGGGCAGAGACCCAGTACTTC.